The TCR beta chain under discussion was sequenced for a study of blood T cell repertoires in COVID-19. Overall study context: Some COVID-19 samples were acute and others convalescent; all came from the United States, Italy and Spain. T cells, B-cell-depleted T cells, or PBMCs supplied cDNA or gDNA.

TCRdb's table, derived via immunoSEQ multiplex PCR, lists solely in-frame clones and lacks some. The sample carries 260,000 or so clones, roughly 82% recorded once. Germline V CDR1 and CDR2: DFQATT, SNEGSKA (reference sequence). V lost 3 bases to trimming and J lost 7 bases; unmatched junction nucleotides: 13. This CDR3 region has 16 residues. The material sequenced was peripheral blood. The TCR originated in a woman aged 65 to 85 with acute or convalescent COVID-19. The chain employs TRBV20-1 and TRBJ2-1; 9 nucleotides align to TRBD1. In DNA, the CDR3 is TGCAGTGCTAGTAGTTCTTCGGACAGGGGAACTAATGAGCAGTTCTTC. Its protein product is CSASSSSDRGTNEQFF.